The 22 T cell receptor beta chains listed next were all sequenced from one sample in a study of T cells expressing NK-cell markers (dated by TCRdb to between 2020 and 2021). The library came from 5' RACE. The sequencer listed for this sample is Illumina HiSeq 2000. TCRdb reprocessed the reads and lists each CDR3 protein sequence as a single entry, with no DNA. The table for this sample shows 150,000 to 160,000 distinct CDR3 sequences. The ten top clones hold roughly 35% of the sample. Sequencing input: blood T cells: a sorted CD56 or NKG2C T cell subset, CD4+ or CD8+ T cells, or bulk PBMC T cells (not recorded which). Every receptor here comes from a woman aged 45-60 years in good health. Donor details come from another sample of the same person, matched by shared clones.

The chain carries TRBV7-6 and TRBJ2-5; TCRdb's assignment of TRBD2 cannot be checked, as there is no DNA. The CDR3 sequence is 14 residues long. Germline lookup yields CDR1 SGHVS and CDR2 FNYEAQ. This chain's CDR3 is CASSARAPKETQYF.

V is TRBV27 and J is TRBJ2-2; as DNA is missing, the TRBD2 call by TCRdb cannot be tested. The CDR3 is made up of 15 amino acids. Germline V gene lookup returns CDR1 MNHEY and CDR2 SMNVEV (reference sequence). The CDR3 loop reads CASTSSGSNTGELFF.

The gene calls are TRBV5-1 and TRBJ1-1; TCRdb outputs TRBD1, but without DNA this stays unchecked. Germline CDR1 is SGHRS and CDR2 is YFSETQ. The CDR3 spans 15 residues. The CDR3 here is CASSPSQGRSTEAFF.

The chain carries TRBV5-4 and TRBJ2-1; as DNA is missing, the TRBD2 call by TCRdb cannot be tested. The CDR3 has 13 amino acids. Germline V gene data show CDR1 as SGHNT and CDR2 as YYREEE (reference sequence). CDR3 region: CASSHTSGNEQFF.

The chain is built from TRBV20-1 and TRBJ1-1. Germline V gene lookup returns CDR1 DFQATT and CDR2 SNEGSKA (reference sequence). The CDR3 has 11 amino acids. CDR3: CSALGTTEAFF.

This rearrangement joins TRBV7-9 to TRBJ1-1. Germline CDR1 is SEHNR and CDR2 is FQNEAQ (reference sequence). CDR3 length: 15 amino acids. The CDR3: CASSLDVGMNTEAFF.

The genes are TRBV5-1 and TRBJ2-7; the TCRdb call, TRBD2, lacks DNA for checking. Germline loops: CDR1 SGHRS, CDR2 YFSETQ. The CDR3 loop spans 14 amino acids. The CDR3 loop reads CASSPGAGYYEQYF.

The V call is TRBV5-1, the J call TRBJ2-1; the TRBD2 assignment by TCRdb is unverifiable without DNA. The CDR3 loop spans 16 amino acids. Germline V gives CDR1 SGHRS, CDR2 YFSETQ. The CDR3 protein is CASSASTSGAYNEQFF. Full variable domain (outside the CDR3, taken from reference TRBV5-1 and TRBJ2-1): KAGVTQTPRYLIKTRGQQVTLSCSPISGHRSVSWYQQTPGQGLQFLFEYFSETQRNKGNFPGRFSGRQFSNSRSEMNVSTLELGDSALYLCASSASTSGAYNEQFFGPGTRLTVL.

The rearrangement uses TRBV7-9 and TRBJ2-6; the TCRdb D gene call, TRBD1, has no DNA to confirm it. There are 16 residues in the CDR3. CDR1 and CDR2 (germline): SEHNR, FQNEAQ (reference sequence). CDR3 sequence reads: CASPGHLVSGANVLTF.

The chain recombines TRBV15 with TRBJ2-1; TCRdb gives TRBD2 as the D gene, but with no DNA this cannot be confirmed. This CDR3 has 17 amino acids. Germline V CDR1 and CDR2: LNHNV, YYDKDF (reference sequence). CDR3: CATSRLRTSGSYNEQFF.

CDR3 residues: CATNRRSSYNEQFF. J is TRBJ2-1 and V is TRBV15. The germline CDR1 and CDR2 sequences are LNHNV and YYDKDF (reference sequence). CDR3 length equals 14 residues.

This chain connects TRBV28 to TRBJ2-3; TCRdb picks TRBD1, but there is no DNA to check that call. CDR3 size: 13 residues. Germline lookup yields CDR1 MDHEN and CDR2 SYDVKM. CDR3 region: CASSWTPGGTQYF. The entire variable domain, with the rest obtained from reference TRBV28 and TRBJ2-3, is as follows: DVKVTQSSRYLVKRTGEKVFLECVQDMDHENMFWYRQDPGLGLRLIYFSYDVKMKEKGDIPEGYSVSREKKERFSLILESASTNQTSMYLCASSWTPGGTQYFGPGTRLTVL.

This chain connects TRBV21-1 to TRBJ2-1; absent DNA, TCRdb's TRBD2 call cannot be checked. TRBV21-1 is designated a pseudogene. The length of the CDR3 is 19 residues. CDR3 in amino acids: CASSKGDSGRRSGNNEQFF.

V is TRBV4-1 and J is TRBJ2-2; the TCRdb D gene call, TRBD1, has no DNA to confirm it. The germline gives CDR1 MGHRA, CDR2 YSYEKL. The CDR3 totals 15 residues. The CDR3 protein is CASSLPGSGTGELFF.

V is TRBV6-5 and J is TRBJ1-2; without DNA, the TCRdb call of TRBD1 cannot be checked. CDR1 is MNHEY, CDR2 SVGAGI, per germline. The CDR3 covers 13 residues. Here the CDR3 reads CASRADRGLGYTF.

The gene calls are TRBV25-1 and TRBJ2-5; TCRdb selects TRBD2, and the lack of DNA leaves this call unchecked. This CDR3 contains 15 residues. The V gene's germline CDR1 is MGHDK and CDR2 SYGVNS. The CDR3 protein is CASSGRTSGVETQYF.

The gene calls are TRBV6-2 or TRBV6-3 and TRBJ2-4; TCRdb lists TRBD1, though no DNA is available to test this call. The V gene's germline CDR1 is MNHEY and CDR2 SVGEGT. The CDR3 is 15 amino acids. The CDR3 sequence is CASALFGQGKNIQYF.

This chain links TRBV27 with TRBJ2-1; the D call from TCRdb, TRBD2, cannot be confirmed without DNA. Germline loops: CDR1 MNHEY, CDR2 SMNVEV (reference sequence). The CDR3 is 15 residues long. The CDR3 sequence is CASTPAGGLVLEQFF.

This chain connects TRBV4-2 to TRBJ1-2; as DNA is missing, the TRBD1 call by TCRdb cannot be tested. Germline CDR1 LGHNA, CDR2 YNFKEQ. The CDR3 runs 17 residues. The CDR3 here is CASSQDGGQGLNYGYTF.

The chain has TRBV24-1 and TRBJ2-2; the D call from TCRdb, TRBD1, cannot be confirmed without DNA. This CDR3 has 14 amino acids. Germline-derived CDR1 and CDR2 are KGHDR and SFDVKD. The CDR3 is CATRQGLNTGELFF.

The chain links TRBV29-1 to TRBJ2-7. The CDR3 is 15 amino acids. The germline V gene has CDR1 SQVTM and CDR2 ANQGSEA. Here the CDR3 reads CSVEGPGRSSYEQYF.

The chain links TRBV4-1 to TRBJ2-3; the D call of TRBD1 rests on TCRdb alone, since no DNA is present to check it. This CDR3 is 16 amino acids long. Per the germline V gene, CDR1 is MGHRA and CDR2 is YSYEKL. The CDR3 region is CASSQREKGIGDTQYF.